Shown below are 10 T cell receptor beta chains from a single sample sequenced in a study of radiotherapy plus CTLA-4 blockade in lung cancer (dated by TCRdb to 2017 to 2018). The library was produced with the immunoSEQ multiplex PCR assay. In TCRdb, the immuneACCESS table is reduced to in-frame sequences with V and J assigned. These tables do not hold every clone; where another copy was compared, an unresolved V gene accounts for under half, and the others remain unexplained. This sample gives more than 25,000 clones in total; under 80% of them show up just once. The ten largest clones represent roughly 7.5% of the sample. Material: peripheral blood, obtained from a patient treated with radiotherapy plus ipilimumab. Receptor source: a human donor with non-small cell lung cancer who had stable disease on radiotherapy plus ipilimumab.

This chain links TRBV6-1 with TRBJ2-7; TRBD2 is a possible D gene (6 bases). This CDR3 comprises 13 residues. The ends were cut back, 7 bases at V and 3 bases at J, with 13 bases in the middle. CDR1 and CDR2 (germline): MNHNS, SASEGT. In DNA form, the CDR3 reads TGTGCCAGCAATGGGTTGGGGGGCTACGAGCAGTACTTC. This encodes CASNGLGGYEQYF.

CDR3 nucleotides: TGTGCCAGCAGCCCCACCCCGGGACTAGCGGACACAGATACGCAGTATTTT. Protein sequence: CASSPTPGLADTDTQYF. The rearrangement joins TRBV6-4 to TRBJ2-3; 11 bases line up with TRBD2. V lost 6 bases to trimming and J lost 2 bases; unmatched junction nucleotides: 10. Germline V lookup: CDR1 MRHNA, CDR2 SNTAGT. The CDR3 covers 17 residues.

This chain links TRBV29-1 with TRBJ1-2; 7 bases are shared with TRBD1. V trimming: 7 bases; J trimming: 7 bases; junction bases outside the gene matches: 15. The germline gives CDR1 SQVTM, CDR2 ANQGSEA. The CDR3 has 14 amino acids. CDR3 DNA sequence: TGCAGCGCATCGGTCCGGGACAGCGGGTCTGGCTACACCTTC. This translates into CSASVRDSGSGYTF. Full variable domain (missing parts from reference TRBV29-1 and TRBJ1-2): SAVISQKPSRDICQRGTSLTIQCQVDSQVTMMFWYRQQPGQSLTLIATANQGSEATYESGFVIDKFPISRPNLTFSTLTVSNMSPEDSSIYLCSASVRDSGSGYTFGSGTRLTVV.

This chain links TRBV7-3 with TRBJ1-2; D gene uncertain. CDR3 length: 15 residues. V lost 5 bases to trimming and J lost 2 bases, with 15 bases between them. Germline lookup yields CDR1 SGHTA and CDR2 FQGTGA. The CDR3 here is CASSLRGESNYGYTF. The DNA for the CDR3 is TGTGCCAGCAGCCTAAGAGGCGAGTCGAACTATGGCTACACCTTC.

This chain joins TRBV27 and TRBJ2-7, with a weak D call TRBD2 (7 bases). The V gene lost 6 bases and the J gene lost 2 bases, with 23 bases spanning the gap. CDR3 length: 17 residues. In germline, CDR1 is MNHEY, CDR2 SMNVEV (reference sequence). Here the CDR3 DNA reads TGTGCCAGCAGCTTAAGGGGAGGGGGGGCTGAAACCTACGAGCAGTACTTC. Protein product: CASSLRGGGAETYEQYF.

By share, this clone ranks as medium-sized. The chain employs TRBV6-6 and TRBJ2-7, with 7 bases matching TRBD1. V was clipped by 6 bases and J by 3 bases; unmatched bases: 5. Germline CDR1 is MNHNY and CDR2 is SVGAGI (reference sequence). This CDR3 contains 13 residues. The CDR3 nucleotides read TGTGCCAGCAGACAGGGGAAAAGCTACGAGCAGTACTTC. Protein product: CASRQGKSYEQYF.

This clone has just one count. The chain combines TRBV7-5 with TRBJ2-3; TRBD2, as called in the table, went unchecked against the DNA. TRBV7-5 is flagged as a pseudogene. The CDR3 has 15 amino acids. This CDR3 reads CVRSLDGGAVDTQYF. CDR3 DNA sequence: TGTGTCAGAAGCTTAGACGGGGGGGCCGTAGATACGCAGTATTTT.

The genes are TRBV6-4 and TRBJ1-2, with 9 bases aligning to TRBD1. The germline V gene encodes CDR1 MRHNA and CDR2 SNTAGT. There are 19 residues in the CDR3. V dropped 5 bases and J dropped 2; count of bases not matched to a gene: 18. CDR3 in DNA: TGTGCCAGCAGTAATAGCGCAGGACGGACAGGGGAGAAAAACTATGGCTACACCTTC. Its protein is CASSNSAGRTGEKNYGYTF.

This chain uses TRBV30 with TRBJ2-3; D is undetermined. The CDR3 runs to 14 residues. Germline CDR1 and CDR2: GTSNPN and SVGIG (reference sequence). V was shortened by 0 bases and J by 5 bases, with 12 bases between the two germline ends. This chain's CDR3 is CAWSVKASGDTQYF. In nucleotides, the CDR3 is TGTGCCTGGAGTGTAAAGGCGTCCGGAGATACGCAGTATTTT.

The chain uses TRBV19 and TRBJ1-4, with a weak D call TRBD1 (6 bases). With 6 bases removed from V and 0 bases from J, the gap between germline ends came to 8 bases. There are 14 residues in the CDR3. Germline CDR1 is LNHDA and CDR2 is SQIVND (reference sequence). CDR3 nucleotides: TGTGCCAGTAGGAACAGGGCAACTAATGAAAAACTGTTTTTT. Encoded protein: CASRNRATNEKLFF.